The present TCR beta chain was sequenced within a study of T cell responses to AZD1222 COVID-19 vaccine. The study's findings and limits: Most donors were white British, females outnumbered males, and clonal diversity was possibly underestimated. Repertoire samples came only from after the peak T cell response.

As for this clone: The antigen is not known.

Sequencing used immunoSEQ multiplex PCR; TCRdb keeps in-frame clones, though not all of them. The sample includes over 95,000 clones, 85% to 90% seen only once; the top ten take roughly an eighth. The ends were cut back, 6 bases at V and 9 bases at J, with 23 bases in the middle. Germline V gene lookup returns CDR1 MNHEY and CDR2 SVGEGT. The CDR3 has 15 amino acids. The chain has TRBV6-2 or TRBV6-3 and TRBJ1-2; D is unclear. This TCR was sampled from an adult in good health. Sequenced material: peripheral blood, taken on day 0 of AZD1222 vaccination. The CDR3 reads CASRYPTSDSTSYTF. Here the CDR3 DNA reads TGTGCCAGCAGATACCCGACGTCGGACTCAACGAGCTACACCTTC.